This T cell receptor beta chain was identified in a study of blood T cell repertoires in COVID-19. In the study overall: The study drew acute and convalescent COVID-19 samples from the United States, Italy and Spain. T cells, B-cell-depleted T cells, or PBMCs provided the cDNA or gDNA that served as material.

This CDR3 comprises 16 residues. With 4 bases clipped from V and 4 bases from J, the junction kept 5 bases outside the gene matches. Germline CDR1 is SGHTA and CDR2 is FQGTGA. Original handling: Amplification from reference gene primers served as the basis for estimated nucleated cell counts. The assay was immunoSEQ multiplex PCR, and TCRdb's table has in-frame clones only and misses some. V, J and clone size are those of that table, while D and trimming were read from the DNA. The table lists about 130,000 clones, roughly 85% of them singletons. V usage is TRBV7-3 and J usage is TRBJ2-3; 13 bases line up with TRBD2. Sequences were obtained from peripheral blood. This receptor was identified in a human donor in a cohort sampled during active COVID-19. CDR3 sequence: CASSSGTSGVSDTQYF. Here the CDR3 DNA reads TGTGCCAGCAGCTCCGGGACTAGCGGGGTGTCAGATACGCAGTATTTT.